The 14 T cell receptor beta chains presented below share a single source sample, sequenced in a study of beta chain features in type 1 diabetes. cDNA synthesis used the whole RNA isolate, giving expressed TCRB sequences. Data came from immunoSEQ multiplex PCR; TCRdb stores just in-frame clones and leaves some out. The repertoire holds about 200,000 clones, with around 9.9% as singletons. Sequenced input: central memory CD4+ T cells from blood. Source of these receptors: a man aged 18 to 30 in good health.

This clone has a handful of counts. The J gene is TRBJ2-5, the V gene TRBV7-8, with 9 bases fitting TRBD2. This CDR3 has 15 amino acids. Germline V gene sequence: CDR1 SGHVS, CDR2 FQNEAQ. J lost 11 bases, V lost 4 bases, and 14 bases had no gene match. CDR3 bases: TGTGCCAGCAGCTCCGACGGTATAGCGGGAGTTGAGCAGTACTTC. This codes for CASSSDGIAGVEQYF. The variable domain in full, completed from reference TRBV7-8 and TRBJ2-5, reads GAGVSQSPRYKVAKRGQDVALRCDPISGHVSLFWYQQALGQGPEFLTYFQNEAQLDKSGLPSDRFFAERPEGSVSTLKIQRTQQEDSAVYLCASSSDGIAGVEQYFGPGTRLLVL.

A few counts support this clone. The rearrangement joins TRBV7-2 to TRBJ2-3; TRBD2 agrees at 7 bases. Per germline, CDR1 SGHTA and CDR2 FQGNSA. V trimming: 4 bases; J trimming: 1 base; junction bases outside the gene matches: 5. CDR3 size: 15 residues. The CDR3 DNA sequence: TGTGCCAGCAGCTCCAGCGGGACCGGCACAGATACGCAGTATTTT. Protein: CASSSSGTGTDTQYF. Variable domain in full (rest from reference TRBV7-2 and TRBJ2-3): GAGVSQSPSNKVTEKGKDVELRCDPISGHTALYWYRQSLGQGLEFLIYFQGNSAPDKSGLPSDRFSAERTGGSVSTLTIQRTQQEDSAVYLCASSSSGTGTDTQYFGPGTRLTVL.

The table lists this clone with a few counts. The chain has TRBV4-1 and TRBJ2-1, with 9 bases fitting TRBD2. The germline V gene has CDR1 MGHRA and CDR2 YSYEKL. The CDR3 covers 15 residues. V trimming: 4 bases; J trimming: 7 bases; junction bases outside the gene matches: 8. The CDR3 DNA reads as TGCGCCAGCAGCCCATTCCCCGGACTAGCGAATGAGCAGTTCTTC. It specifies CASSPFPGLANEQFF.

The chain has TRBV15 and TRBJ2-4; D not certain. CDR1 and CDR2 from the germline V gene are LNHNV and YYDKDF (reference sequence). Trimming cost V 5 bases and J 0 bases, with 11 bases left between them. The CDR3 contains 15 residues. The CDR3 sequence: CATSPQDLAKNIQYF. CDR3 nucleotides: TGTGCCACCAGCCCCCAGGACCTAGCCAAAAACATTCAGTACTTC.

This clone was observed many times. The J gene is TRBJ2-5, the V gene TRBV10-3; no firm D call. This CDR3 has 12 amino acids. Germline lookup yields CDR1 ENHRY and CDR2 SYGVKD. The germline V and J ends were trimmed by 2 bases and 4 bases, with 5 bases remaining between them. The CDR3 DNA reads TGTGCCATCAGTGAGGAGTTAGAGACCCAGTACTTC. It yields the protein CAISEELETQYF.

The chain has TRBV19 and TRBJ2-3; D not certain. The V and J ends lost 1 base and 1 base respectively, with 12 bases between them. CDR3 length: 16 amino acids. Germline CDR1 and CDR2: LNHDA and SQIVND (reference sequence). DNA for the CDR3: TGTGCCAGTAGTATAGGGTACGGCTTCGGCACAGATACGCAGTATTTT. Translation: CASSIGYGFGTDTQYF.

The chain is built from TRBV9 and TRBJ2-3, with 9 bases fitting TRBD2. With V trimmed by 4 bases and J by 5 bases, 11 bases remained unmatched. Germline-derived CDR1 and CDR2 are SGDLS and YYNGEE. This CDR3 is built from 16 residues. The CDR3 reads CASSLDAGGPRDTQYF. Here the CDR3 DNA reads TGTGCCAGCAGCTTGGATGCGGGAGGGCCTCGAGATACGCAGTATTTT.

The J gene is TRBJ2-3, the V gene TRBV15; weak D call: TRBD2 (6 bases). Germline CDR1 LNHNV, CDR2 YYDKDF (reference sequence). V dropped 4 bases and J dropped 5 bases, with 19 bases sitting between them. The CDR3 has 16 amino acids. CDR3: CATSMMGLHPKDTQYF. DNA for the CDR3: TGTGCCACCAGCATGATGGGACTCCACCCTAAAGATACGCAGTATTTT. Based on the CDR3 plus reference TRBV15 and TRBJ2-3, the full variable domain is DAMVIQNPRYQVTQFGKPVTLSCSQTLNHNVMYWYQQKSSQAPKLLFHYYDKDFNNEADTPDNFQSRRPNTSFCFLDIRSPGLGDTAMYLCATSMMGLHPKDTQYFGPGTRLTVL.

In this sample, this clone turned up many times. The chain links TRBV7-2 to TRBJ2-1; D is unclear. V was clipped by 7 bases and J by 0 bases, with 10 bases between them. This CDR3 is built from 14 residues. Germline V gives CDR1 SGHTA, CDR2 FQGNSA. This CDR3 is CASTPTSSYNEQFF. CDR3 in DNA: TGTGCCAGCACGCCCACGAGCTCCTACAATGAGCAGTTCTTC.

The table lists this clone with a few counts. CDR3 in amino acids: CASGPGALEVNTEAFF. CDR3 coding DNA: TGCGCCAGCGGGCCGGGAGCCCTAGAGGTGAACACTGAAGCTTTCTTT. The chain links TRBV5-1 to TRBJ1-1; D not resolved. Trimming removed 7 bases at V and 0 bases at J, with 19 bases between. Germline CDR1 reads SGHRS; CDR2 reads YFSETQ. The CDR3 is 16 amino acids.

V usage is TRBV1 and J usage is TRBJ2-2; the table names TRBD2, a call not compared with the DNA. TRBV1 is recorded as a pseudogene. The CDR3 runs 12 residues. DNA for the CDR3: TGCACCAGCCGAATACGGTCCGGGGAGCTGTTTTTT. This encodes CTSRIRSGELFF.

This clone was observed a handful of times. V usage is TRBV7-6 and J usage is TRBJ2-7; D unclear. From germline, CDR1 is SGHVS and CDR2 FNYEAQ. This CDR3 spans 14 amino acids. V lost 4 bases and J lost 5, with 15 bases in between. The CDR3: CASSSSMLYHEQYF. CDR3 nucleotides: TGTGCCAGCAGCTCTAGTATGCTCTACCACGAGCAGTACTTC. Supplemented by reference TRBV7-6 and TRBJ2-7, the full variable domain reads GAGVSQSPRYKVTKRGQDVALRCDPISGHVSLYWYRQALGQGPEFLTYFNYEAQQDKSGLPNDRFSAERPEGSISTLTIQRTEQRDSAMYRCASSSSMLYHEQYFGPGTRLTVT.

The CDR3 reads CAWYRGGRTEAFF. The CDR3 bases are TGTGCCTGGTATAGGGGGGGCAGGACTGAAGCTTTCTTT. The chain recombines TRBV30 with TRBJ1-1; weak D call: TRBD1 (6 bases). The CDR3 covers 13 residues. The germline CDR1 and CDR2 sequences are GTSNPN and SVGIG (reference sequence). Trimming removed 5 bases at V and 5 bases at J, with 15 bases between.

This clone was detected ten times or more. As DNA, the CDR3 is TGTGCCAGCAGCAACGACACCGGGACAGACCTCTCTGGGGCCAACGTCCTGACTTTC. Amino acids: CASSNDTGTDLSGANVLTF. The gene calls are TRBV21-1 and TRBJ2-6; the table's D call TRBD1 went unverified against the DNA. TRBV21-1 is a listed pseudogene. The CDR3 totals 19 residues.